This paragraph reports one TCR beta chain. Which antigen it targets is not known. No much larger clonotype is one base removed from it; base qualities were not supplied. The record originates from a study of shared clonotypes between healthy human individuals (dated by TCRdb to about 2020). Notes on the research overall: A few men and a couple of women, aged 18 to 49 years, made up the cohort. Per donor, three plates each were used for CD4 naive and CD4 memory, two for CD8 naive, and one for CD8 memory. Blood TCR repertoires of a handful of healthy adults were deeply sequenced to estimate repertoire size and the extent of clonotype sharing between individuals. To increase sequencing depth and limit assay-specific biases, different laboratories used diverse techniques to prepare libraries and sequence TCR repertoires. Each donor's leukapheresis produced roughly between roughly 0.85 and 9.5 billion PBMCs.

TCR CDR3 regions were amplified from genomic DNA by multiplex PCR using the deep immunoSEQ assay. Extracted genomic DNA from each cell subset was spread evenly across all wells of several immunoSEQ 96-well plates, with each plate serving as a replicate. Each replicate PCR for sorted subsets received about 200 ng genomic DNA, equal to around 32,000 T cell genomes. The purified libraries were quantified using a Qubit 3.0 fluorometer, sized with a Bioanalyzer 2100, and then quantified again using the KAPA Library Quantification kit. Each immunoSEQ 96-well plate was sequenced on its own single-read 150-cycle Illumina NextSeq 550 flow cell. On the authors' methods: Because only junctional sequences without quality scores were contained in the immunoSEQ output, filtering matching that applied to full-length reads could not be performed. To assign V/J genes and CDR3, sequences were annotated against IMGT germline references using PyIR, a Python wrapper for IgBLAST v1.9. Reads were removed for weak V/J assignments (E-value above 1e-6), missing CDR3, stop codons, out-of-frame junctions, or ambiguous translated residues. V3J clonotypes were defined by identical inferred V gene, J gene, and CDR3 amino acid sequence. Percentage overlap between repertoires was computed as shared unique clonotypes divided by the size of the smaller repertoire. Repertoire richness was assessed with RTK rarefaction, the Chao1 estimator, and Recon v2.1 estimates of unobserved clonotypes. Generation probabilities were computed with OLGA for all TCRbeta clonotypes obtained by the gDNA method from several donors. Not all clones reach the TCRdb copy of this immuneACCESS table, which keeps in-frame sequences only. Checked studies attribute under half of the gap to unresolved V genes and leave the rest unexplained. The V and J calls and clone size come from that table; D and trimming were worked out from the DNA. This sample gives about 1.1 million clones in total; around three quarters of them show up just once. The top ten clones comprise 0.52% of the sample.

Results the study describes overall, beyond this receptor: When a few donors were compared, the shared fraction of clonotypes was roughly 5% for naive CD4, about 4% for naive CD8, roughly 2.5% for memory CD4, and 0.4% for memory CD8. Incomplete sequencing was indicated by rarefaction of sorted-subset datasets, despite the large sequencing depth. Naive subsets generally had larger estimated clonotype richness than memory subsets did. Sampling was limited to blood, and TCR repertoires in tissue likely differ from TCR repertoires in blood. Compared with non-shared clonotypes, the clonotypes found in all four sorted-subset donors had higher generation probabilities. Based on pairwise subsampling, the degree of clonotype sharing among donors was expected to be affected by sequencing depth. The small number of donors limited the genetic and exposure-history diversity represented.

Healthy HIV-negative adults with no recently reported acute infections or vaccinations were included as donors. All donors were Caucasian adults living in Nashville, Tennessee, USA. CD4+ T cells were enriched through magnetic negative selection, after which naive cells were positively selected on CD45RA and the remaining negative fraction served as the memory subset. After blood collection by leukapheresis, PBMCs were isolated using Ficoll-Histopaque density gradient centrifugation and then cryopreserved in the vapor phase of liquid nitrogen. Purity and quantity of every magnetically sorted T cell population were checked by analytical flow cytometry. Genomic DNA was isolated from each sorted fraction and quantified by UV absorbance on a Nanodrop 2000c. Relative to germline, V is missing 0 bases and J is missing 7 bases, with 8 bases of the junction outside any gene match. The CDR3 goes from the cysteine to the phenylalanine over 15 residues. Only the CDR3 DNA stays, 45 bases, in frame from base 1. As encoded in the germline V gene, CDR1 is SGHRS while CDR2 is YFSETQ.

The chain is made from TRBV5-1 and TRBJ2-5, and 8 bases in between align with TRBD2. Sequencing was performed on memory CD4+ T cells from PBMCs. The sample's cell subset or site label, in plain terms: CD45RA-negative fraction. This receptor was obtained from a young man in good health. Some clones in this sample may be carry-over from other donors' samples. At the DNA level, the sequence is TGCGCCAGCAGCTTGGAAGTAGGGACTAGAGGGACCCAGTACTTC. The resulting protein is CASSLEVGTRGTQYF.